This entry is about one T cell receptor (beta chain). The data belong to a study of T cell responses to AZD1222 COVID-19 vaccine. Looked up from germline, CDR1 is SGHDN and CDR2 is FVKESK. The J segment lost 1 base and the V segment lost 0 bases, leaving 6 bases of the junction unmatched. The CDR3 contains 17 residues. Produced via immunoSEQ multiplex PCR; TCRdb's table is partial and in-frame only. The profile shows roughly 150,000 clones, roughly 92% of them singletons. This receptor was obtained from an adult who received the AZD1222 COVID-19 vaccine. The source material was peripheral blood, sampled 28 days after the second AZD1222 dose. The chain is built from TRBV14 and TRBJ2-3; 8 nucleotides agree with TRBD1. The CDR3 region is CASSQDIHRGGTDTQYF. In DNA, the CDR3 is TGTGCCAGCAGCCAAGATATCCACAGGGGGGGCACAGATACGCAGTATTTT.